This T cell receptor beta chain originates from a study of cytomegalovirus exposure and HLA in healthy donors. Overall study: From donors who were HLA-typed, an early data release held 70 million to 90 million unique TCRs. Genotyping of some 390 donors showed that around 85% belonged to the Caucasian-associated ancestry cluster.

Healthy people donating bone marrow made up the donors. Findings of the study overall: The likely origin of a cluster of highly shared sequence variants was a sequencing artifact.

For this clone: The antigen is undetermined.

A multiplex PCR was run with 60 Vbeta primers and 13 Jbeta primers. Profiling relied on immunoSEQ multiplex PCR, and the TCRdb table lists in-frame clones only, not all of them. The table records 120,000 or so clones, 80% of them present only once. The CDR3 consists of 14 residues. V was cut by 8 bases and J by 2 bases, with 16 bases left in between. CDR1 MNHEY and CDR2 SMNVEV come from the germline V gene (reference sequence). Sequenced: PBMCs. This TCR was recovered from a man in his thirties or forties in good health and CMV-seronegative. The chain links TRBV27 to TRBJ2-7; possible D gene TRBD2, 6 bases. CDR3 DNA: TGTGCCAGCTCCCCCAGCGGGTACCCCTACGAGCAGTACTTC. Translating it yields CASSPSGYPYEQYF.